One and the same sample provided the 14 T cell receptor beta chains below, sequenced in a study of T cells after yellow fever vaccination. TCRdb reprocessed the 5' RACE reads with MiXCR, giving one entry per CDR3 protein. The table has about 400,000 distinct CDR3 sequences, approximately 5.7% seen once. This specimen consisted of PBMCs, obtained 5 days after the yellow fever booster vaccination. The origin of the receptors is a young man who received the YFV17D yellow fever vaccine.

This clonotype has at least ten counts. The V call is TRBV5-5, the J call TRBJ2-1; 12 bases agree with TRBD2. Per germline, CDR1 SGHKS and CDR2 YYEKEE (reference sequence). This CDR3 region has 18 residues. The trim removed 4 bases at V and 3 bases at J, leaving 11 bases unmatched. The CDR3 sequence is CASSTGLAGLHLYNEQFF. The CDR3 DNA follows: TGTGCCAGCAGCACGGGACTAGCGGGCCTTCACCTCTACAATGAGCAGTTCTTC.

The chain uses TRBV5-1 and TRBJ1-6, with 10 nucleotides matching TRBD1. The CDR3 is 16 residues long. CDR1 is SGHRS and CDR2 is YFSETQ in the germline V gene. V shed 1 base and J 10 bases; nucleotides not matched to a gene: 8. CDR3 sequence (DNA): TGCGCCAGCAGCTTGAGCCCGACAGGGGGCTACTCACCCCTCCACTTT. Residues: CASSLSPTGGYSPLHF.

This clonotype came up a few times. The chain is built from TRBV6-5 and TRBJ2-1, with D perhaps being TRBD1 or TRBD2 (5 bases each). The CDR3 runs 14 residues. The germline gives CDR1 MNHEY, CDR2 SVGAGI. V lost 0 bases, J lost 7 bases, and 10 bases lay in between. CDR3 sequence: CASSYSGERNEQFF. CDR3 DNA sequence: TGTGCCAGCAGTTACTCGGGGGAGCGGAATGAGCAGTTCTTC.

A few counts support this clonotype. This rearrangement joins TRBV29-1 to TRBJ2-4; D is possibly TRBD1 (5 bases). This CDR3 has 14 amino acids. Looked up from germline, CDR1 is SQVTM and CDR2 is ANQGSEA. The V end lost 5 bases, the J end lost 1 base, and 12 bases lay between the germline ends. In nucleotides, the CDR3 is TGCAGCGTTTTGCAGGGAACGGCCAAAAACATTCAGTACTTC. The encoded protein is CSVLQGTAKNIQYF.

This clonotype has a handful of counts. V and J are TRBV20-1 and TRBJ2-3; tentative D call: TRBD2 (6 bases). Trimming removed 8 bases at V and 0 bases at J, with 12 bases between. The CDR3 length is 13 residues. CDR1 and CDR2 (germline): DFQATT, SNEGSKA (reference sequence). The CDR3 loop reads CSIAVDSTDTQYF. The DNA of the CDR3 is TGCAGTATAGCGGTCGATAGCACAGATACGCAGTATTTT.

This clonotype was counted between two and nine times. CDR3 nucleotides: TGTGCCAGCTCACCACCGGGCTACAGGAACACCGGGGAGCTGTTTTTT. Protein: CASSPPGYRNTGELFF. This sequence joins TRBV18 and TRBJ2-2; D call uncertain. The CDR3 has 16 amino acids. V was shortened by 0 bases and J by 1 base, with 9 bases between the two germline ends. Germline V gene sequence: CDR1 KGHSH, CDR2 LQKENI.

This clonotype was seen a few times. The chain recombines TRBV20-1 with TRBJ2-7; no definite D call. The CDR3 sequence is 15 residues long. The ends were cut back, 6 bases at V and 2 bases at J, with 20 bases in the middle. CDR1 is DFQATT, CDR2 SNEGSKA, per germline (reference sequence). CDR3 coding DNA: TGCAGTGCCAAACCGCGAGTCGCAGCCACCTACGAGCAGTACTTC. Its translation: CSAKPRVAATYEQYF.

This clonotype was seen a handful of times. The rearrangement joins TRBV12-3 or TRBV12-4 to TRBJ2-7; D may match TRBD1 or TRBD2 (5 bases each). CDR3 length: 15 amino acids. The V end was cut by 3 bases, the J end by 2 bases, with 14 bases between. The CDR3 nucleotides read TGTGCCAGCAGTTTTTGGGGGTCCTACACCTACGAGCAGTACTTC. It yields the protein CASSFWGSYTYEQYF.

This clonotype was seen at least ten times. V and J are TRBV7-6 and TRBJ2-5, with 8 bases matching TRBD1. V lost 4 bases to trimming and J lost 5 bases; unmatched junction nucleotides: 12. This CDR3 spans 16 amino acids. Germline V CDR1 and CDR2: SGHVS, FNYEAQ. The CDR3 DNA reads as TGTGCCAGCAGCTCACCTACGACAGGGGTAGGGGAGACCCAGTACTTC. Translated: CASSSPTTGVGETQYF.

This clonotype appeared a few times. The V and J genes are TRBV12-3 or TRBV12-4 and TRBJ1-1; D not certain. V lost 3 bases, J lost 2 bases, and 10 bases lay in between. CDR3 size: 14 residues. CDR3 in DNA: TGTGCCAGCAGTTTCAGTTTGGGAAACACTGAAGCTTTCTTT. This gives the protein CASSFSLGNTEAFF.

This clonotype occurred many times. This chain links TRBV27 with TRBJ1-5; perhaps TRBD1 as D (6 bases). The CDR3 covers 15 residues. Trimming cost V 8 bases and J 4 bases, with 18 bases left between them. Germline V CDR1 and CDR2: MNHEY, SMNVEV (reference sequence). CDR3 loop: CASSGGGQANQPQHF. CDR3 bases: TGTGCCAGCTCGGGCGGGGGGCAAGCAAATCAGCCCCAGCATTTT.

In its sample, this clonotype was seen a few times. The rearrangement joins TRBV6-5 to TRBJ1-2, with 7 bases identical to TRBD1. The CDR3 contains 14 residues. Trimming at V came to 0 bases and at J to 6 bases, leaving 4 bases not matched to a gene. Germline-derived CDR1 and CDR2 are MNHEY and SVGAGI. CDR3: CASSYSAGTDGYTF. For the CDR3, the DNA is TGTGCCAGCAGTTACTCGGCCGGGACAGATGGCTACACCTTC.

Only one count was recorded for this clonotype. The junction does not match germline at one end; this may be a read error. V usage is TRBV7-8 and J usage is TRBJ1-4, with D possibly TRBD1 on 6 matching bases. Germline-derived CDR1 and CDR2 are SGHVS and FQNEAQ. The CDR3 length is 16 residues. For the CDR3, the DNA is TGTGCCAGCAGCTTAGAGGGGGAACTGGCTAATGAAAAACAGTTTTTT. Amino acids: CASSLEGELANEKQFF.

This clonotype has only a few counts. The rearrangement uses TRBV15 and TRBJ2-6; 11 bases fit TRBD2. This CDR3 has 17 amino acids. The trim removed 8 bases at V and 0 bases at J, leaving 6 bases unmatched. Germline-derived CDR1 and CDR2 are LNHNV and YYDKDF (reference sequence). The CDR3 DNA reads TGTGCCACCGCTGGACTAGCGGGTTACTCTGGGGCCAACGTCCTGACTTTC. This codes for CATAGLAGYSGANVLTF. Together with reference TRBV15 and TRBJ2-6, the CDR3 gives the full variable domain: DAMVIQNPRYQVTQFGKPVTLSCSQTLNHNVMYWYQQKSSQAPKLLFHYYDKDFNNEADTPDNFQSRRPNTSFCFLDIRSPGLGDTAMYLCATAGLAGYSGANVLTFGAGSRLTVL.